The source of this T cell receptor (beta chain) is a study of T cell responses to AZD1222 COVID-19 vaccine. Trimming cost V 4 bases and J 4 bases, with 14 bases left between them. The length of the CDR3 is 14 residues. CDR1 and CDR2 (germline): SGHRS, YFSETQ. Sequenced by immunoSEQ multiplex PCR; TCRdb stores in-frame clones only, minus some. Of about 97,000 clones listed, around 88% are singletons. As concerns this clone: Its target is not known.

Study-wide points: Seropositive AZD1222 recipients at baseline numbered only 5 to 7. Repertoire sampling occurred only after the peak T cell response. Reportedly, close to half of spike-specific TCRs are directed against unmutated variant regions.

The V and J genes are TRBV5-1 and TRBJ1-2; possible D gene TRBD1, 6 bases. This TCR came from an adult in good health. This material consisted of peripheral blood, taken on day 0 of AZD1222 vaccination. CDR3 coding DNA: TGCGCCAGCAGCCCGGGGGCCGGCTCCTATGGCTACACCTTC. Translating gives CASSPGAGSYGYTF.